These 23 T cell receptor beta chains originate from one sample sequenced in a study of PD-L1 blockade in urothelial cancer. The assay was immunoSEQ multiplex PCR, and TCRdb's table has in-frame clones only and misses some. The table records about 50,000 clones, roughly 80% of them present only once. Sequences were derived from PBMCs, sampled around atezolizumab (anti-PD-L1) treatment. These receptor sequences come from a man in his 70s with urothelial cancer.

The J gene is TRBJ2-1, the V gene TRBV9; 9 bases map to TRBD2. Germline CDR1 reads SGDLS; CDR2 reads YYNGEE. This CDR3 spans 15 amino acids. J was trimmed by 8 bases and V by 0 bases; bases with no gene match: 6. CDR3 DNA: TGTGCCAGCAGCGTAGAGGCGGGAGGGGGGTATGAGCAGTTCTTC. It translates to CASSVEAGGGYEQFF.

The chain couples TRBV11-2 to TRBJ1-2; a possible D gene is TRBD1 (5 bases). The V gene's germline CDR1 is SGHAT and CDR2 FQNNGV. The CDR3 totals 15 residues. V gave up 2 bases and J gave up 3 bases, with 13 bases separating them. The CDR3 DNA sequence: TGTGCCAGCAGCTTACGGACAAACGTTGACTATGGCTACACCTTC. It encodes CASSLRTNVDYGYTF.

The sample holds a few counts of this clone. The rearrangement joins TRBV7-2 to TRBJ2-5; D gene uncertain. Trimming left V 1 base short and J 2 bases short, with 11 bases between. The germline CDR1 and CDR2 sequences are SGHTA and FQGNSA. The CDR3 is 15 residues long. CDR3: CASSLVSSVQETQYF. The CDR3 nucleotides read TGTGCCAGCAGCTTAGTCTCAAGCGTACAAGAGACCCAGTACTTC.

This clone was recorded once. The chain joins TRBV25-1 to TRBJ2-3, with 13 bases identical to TRBD2. Germline CDR1 and CDR2: MGHDK and SYGVNS. With 5 bases clipped from V and 0 bases from J, the junction kept 5 bases outside the gene matches. CDR3 length: 17 amino acids. CDR3 sequence: CASSPRTSGGSTDTQYF. The CDR3, as DNA: TGTGCCAGCAGTCCCCGGACTAGCGGGGGTAGCACAGATACGCAGTATTTT.

A few counts support this clone. The gene calls are TRBV28 and TRBJ2-1, with 9 bases identical to TRBD2. V lost 1 base and J lost 0; bases outside the gene matches: 4. CDR1 is MDHEN, CDR2 SYDVKM, per germline. This CDR3 has 17 residues. The CDR3 bases are TGTGCCAGCAGTTTATCGACTAGCGGTAGCTCCTACAATGAGCAGTTCTTC. This gives the protein CASSLSTSGSSYNEQFF.

This clone was found many times. J is TRBJ1-6 and V is TRBV18, with TRBD1 as a possible D gene (5 bases). Germline loops: CDR1 KGHSH, CDR2 LQKENI. Trimming left V 2 bases short and J 10 bases short, with 9 bases between. The CDR3 contains 13 residues. The CDR3 is CASSPLKGSPLHF. As DNA, the CDR3 is TGTGCCAGCTCACCATTGAAGGGGTCACCCCTCCACTTT.

This chain joins TRBV27 and TRBJ1-1, with D hard to call. From germline, CDR1 is MNHEY and CDR2 SMNVEV (reference sequence). This CDR3 is 15 amino acids long. V gave up 0 bases and J gave up 5 bases, with 13 bases separating them. CDR3 amino acids: CASSLSSGGWTEAFF. The CDR3 bases are TGTGCCAGCAGTTTATCGTCCGGAGGTTGGACTGAAGCTTTCTTT.

This chain uses TRBV9 with TRBJ2-2, with 10 bases aligning to TRBD2. Germline CDR1 SGDLS, CDR2 YYNGEE. After removal of 0 bases from V and 1 base from J, the junction contained 3 bases not matched to a gene. CDR3 length equals 17 residues. The CDR3, as DNA: TGTGCCAGCAGCGTAGTGAGCGGGAGGGTGAACACCGGGGAGCTGTTTTTT. As protein: CASSVVSGRVNTGELFF.

This chain joins TRBV5-6 and TRBJ2-6; possibly TRBD2 for D (5 bases). CDR3 length: 16 residues. Germline V lookup: CDR1 SGHDT, CDR2 YYEEEE. The V and J ends lost 0 bases and 1 base respectively, with 8 bases between them. CDR3 residues: CASSLAGGSGANVLTF. The CDR3 DNA reads as TGTGCCAGCAGCTTGGCGGGCGGGTCTGGGGCCAACGTCCTGACTTTC.

This clone came up a few times. The chain carries TRBV11-1 and TRBJ1-1; D might be TRBD1 (6 bases). Between the trimmed V and J ends, which lost 4 bases and 6 bases, there was a span of 12 bases. This CDR3 is 13 amino acids long. CDR1 is SGHAT and CDR2 is FQDESV in the germline V gene (reference sequence). CDR3 sequence reads: CASSSGGGSEAFF. In DNA form, the CDR3 reads TGTGCCAGCAGCTCTGGGGGCGGGTCTGAAGCTTTCTTT.

The table lists this clone with a count of one. V and J are TRBV5-1 and TRBJ2-7, with D perhaps TRBD1 (6 bases). In germline, CDR1 is SGHRS, CDR2 YFSETQ. The CDR3 has 13 amino acids. V lost 3 bases and J lost 2, with 9 bases in between. Here the CDR3 reads CASSSQGPYEQYF. In DNA, the CDR3 is TGCGCCAGCAGCTCGCAGGGGCCCTACGAGCAGTACTTC.

V gene TRBV7-8 combines with J gene TRBJ1-6; D is undetermined. The CDR3 contains 17 residues. Germline V lookup: CDR1 SGHVS, CDR2 FQNEAQ. The V end lost 5 bases, the J end lost 0 bases, and 14 bases lay between the germline ends. The CDR3 sequence: CASSPRTGGSYNSPLHF. CDR3 in DNA: TGTGCCAGCAGCCCCAGGACTGGCGGCTCCTATAATTCACCCCTCCACTTT.

This chain joins TRBV5-6 and TRBJ1-2, with 8 bases aligning to TRBD1. Germline V CDR1 and CDR2: SGHDT, YYEEEE. V gave up 3 bases and J gave up 2 bases; unmatched junction bases: 3. The CDR3 length is 14 residues. CDR3 amino acids: CASSSDRVNYGYTF. The CDR3 DNA follows: TGTGCCAGCAGCTCGGACAGGGTAAACTATGGCTACACCTTC.

The chain employs TRBV7-2 and TRBJ2-7; 8 nucleotides match TRBD2. V lost 4 bases and J lost 7; bases outside the gene matches: 21. Germline loops: CDR1 SGHTA, CDR2 FQGNSA. The CDR3 totals 18 residues. The CDR3 nucleotides are TGTGCCAGCAGCTCCACCACCACCGGAGCGGGGGATTCGAGGGAGCAGTACTTC. Amino acid sequence: CASSSTTTGAGDSREQYF.

The rearrangement joins TRBV19 to TRBJ2-5; perhaps TRBD2 as D (5 bases). Trimming pared 3 bases from V and 0 bases from J, leaving 14 bases between. Germline values: CDR1 LNHDA, CDR2 SQIVND (reference sequence). This CDR3 is built from 16 residues. CDR3 coding DNA: TGTGCCAGTAGTATCGGGGAAAGCGGATACCAAGAGACCCAGTACTTC. Protein: CASSIGESGYQETQYF. Complete variable domain (other parts from reference TRBV19 and TRBJ2-5): DGGITQSPKYLFRKEGQNVTLSCEQNLNHDAMYWYRQDPGQGLRLIYYSQIVNDFQKGDIAEGYSVSREKKESFPLTVTSAQKNPTAFYLCASSIGESGYQETQYFGPGTRLLVL.

J is TRBJ1-2 and V is TRBV10-3, with D hard to call. The CDR3 is made up of 16 amino acids. V was cut by 7 bases and J by 0 bases, with 18 bases left in between. Germline-derived CDR1 and CDR2 are ENHRY and SYGVKD. CDR3 protein: CAINNVESTSNYGYTF. The DNA of the CDR3 is TGTGCCATCAATAACGTCGAAAGTACTTCTAACTATGGCTACACCTTC.

This clone was found a few times. The chain combines TRBV19 with TRBJ1-2; D perhaps matches TRBD1 (5 bases). Germline CDR1 is LNHDA and CDR2 is SQIVND (reference sequence). The CDR3 totals 13 residues. With 9 bases removed from V and 0 bases from J, the gap between germline ends came to 11 bases. The CDR3 loop is CASKTEANYGYTF. The CDR3 nucleotides are TGTGCCAGCAAGACAGAAGCTAACTATGGCTACACCTTC.

J is TRBJ2-3 and V is TRBV2, with 9 bases lining up with TRBD1. The CDR3 extends over 16 amino acids. The germline V gene encodes CDR1 SNHLY and CDR2 FYNNEI. V shed 8 bases and J 4 bases; nucleotides not matched to a gene: 13. This CDR3 is CASGYNRGRRADTQYF. CDR3 coding DNA: TGTGCCAGCGGATATAACAGGGGGCGCAGGGCAGATACGCAGTATTTT.

This clone was observed a handful of times. The chain is built from TRBV11-2 and TRBJ1-1; the match to TRBD1 covers 7 bases. The CDR3 extends over 14 amino acids. V lost 5 bases, J lost 6 bases, and 9 bases stayed unmatched. The germline V gene encodes CDR1 SGHAT and CDR2 FQNNGV. CDR3 loop: CASSLVRGLAEAFF. In DNA form, the CDR3 reads TGTGCCAGCAGCCTCGTAAGGGGGCTTGCTGAAGCTTTCTTT.

V is TRBV19 and J is TRBJ2-5; 7 bases align to TRBD1. Per the germline V gene, CDR1 is LNHDA and CDR2 is SQIVND (reference sequence). CDR3 length equals 14 residues. V gave up 5 bases and J gave up 2 bases; unmatched junction bases: 5. The CDR3 sequence: CASSRQGQQETQYF. In nucleotides, the CDR3 is TGTGCCAGTAGTCGGCAGGGACAGCAAGAGACCCAGTACTTC.

The rearrangement joins TRBV4-3 to TRBJ2-5; 7 positions agree with TRBD1. Trimming took 0 bases from V and 2 from J; bases not matched to a gene: 9. Germline-derived CDR1 and CDR2 are LGHNA and YSLEER. There are 17 residues in the CDR3. The CDR3 sequence: CASSQDPPGQAQETQYF. In DNA, the CDR3 is TGCGCCAGCAGCCAAGATCCCCCAGGACAGGCTCAAGAGACCCAGTACTTC.

The chain links TRBV11-2 to TRBJ2-3; TRBD1 might be the D (6 bases). There are 15 residues in the CDR3. Germline values: CDR1 SGHAT, CDR2 FQNNGV. V lost 8 bases and J 2 bases, leaving 17 bases between the germline ends. The CDR3 loop reads CASRDRGQNTDTQYF. CDR3 DNA sequence: TGTGCCAGCCGAGACCGAGGACAGAACACAGATACGCAGTATTTT.

The chain recombines TRBV7-3 with TRBJ2-2; 12 bases line up with TRBD2. Germline V gene lookup returns CDR1 SGHTA and CDR2 FQGTGA. V shed 1 base and J 3 bases; nucleotides not matched to a gene: 3. The CDR3 runs 17 residues. Here the CDR3 reads CASSLRASGGDTGELFF. CDR3 sequence (DNA): TGTGCCAGCAGCTTAAGAGCTAGCGGGGGGGACACCGGGGAGCTGTTTTTT.